This TCR beta chain was recovered during a study of blood T cell repertoires in COVID-19. The wider study: From T cells, B-cell-depleted T cells, or PBMCs came the material, which was cDNA or gDNA.

The CDR3 loop spans 15 amino acids. Trimming left V 5 bases short and J 3 bases short, with 17 bases between. Germline CDR1 LNHNV, CDR2 YYDKDF (reference sequence). Original processing notes: It was from reference gene primer amplification that nucleated cell counts were estimated. The assay was immunoSEQ multiplex PCR, and TCRdb's table has in-frame clones only and misses some. V, J and clone size derive from that table, while D and trimming were established from the DNA sequence. Among about 260,000 clones, 65% to 90% were seen once, and the ten largest hold roughly 13%. The specimen was peripheral blood. The sequence derives from a human donor in a cohort sampled during active COVID-19. The chain links TRBV15 to TRBJ2-7; no clear D gene. CDR3 amino acids: CATSSGGPYDYEQYF. The CDR3 nucleotides are TGTGCCACCAGCTCAGGTGGGCCTTACGACTACGAGCAGTACTTC.